A single sample gave rise to the 20 T cell receptor beta chains below, sequenced in a study of cytomegalovirus exposure and HLA in healthy donors. Use of 60 Vbeta and 13 Jbeta primers characterized the PCR. The protocol was immunoSEQ multiplex PCR, while the TCRdb copy is restricted to in-frame clones and leaves out a portion. The specimen's table records under 85,000 clones. Source material: PBMCs. Receptors were obtained from a boy under 18 in good health and CMV-seronegative.

This sequence joins TRBV5-6 and TRBJ1-2; the match to TRBD1 covers 10 bases. Germline CDR1 reads SGHDT; CDR2 reads YYEEEE. This CDR3 is 17 amino acids long. The V gene end was trimmed by 5 bases and the J gene end by 2 bases; junction bases not matched to a gene: 12. CDR3 sequence reads: CASSPDRGALVNYGYTF. The DNA of the CDR3 is TGTGCCAGCAGTCCGGACAGGGGGGCCCTAGTCAACTATGGCTACACCTTC. Variable domain in full (rest from reference TRBV5-6 and TRBJ1-2): DAGVTQSPTHLIKTRGQQVTLRCSPKSGHDTVSWYQQALGQGPQFIFQYYEEEERQRGNFPDRFSGHQFPNYSSELNVNALLLGDSALYLCASSPDRGALVNYGYTFGSGTRLTVV.

The chain uses TRBV5-4 and TRBJ1-1, with TRBD1 matching over 10 bases. Germline loops: CDR1 SGHNT, CDR2 YYREEE (reference sequence). Trimming at V came to 5 bases and at J to 11 bases, leaving 6 bases not matched to a gene. The CDR3 sequence is 12 residues long. In nucleotides, the CDR3 is TGTGCCAGCAGATCGACAGGGGGCCATGCTTTCTTT. Translating it yields CASRSTGGHAFF.

The chain joins TRBV7-9 to TRBJ1-3; D perhaps matches TRBD1 (5 bases). Trimming cost V 3 bases and J 0 bases, with 9 bases left between them. Germline CDR1 and CDR2: SEHNR and FQNEAQ (reference sequence). CDR3 size: 15 residues. The CDR3 DNA reads as TGTGCCAGCAGCTTTCAGGGTAACTCTGGAAACACCATATATTTT. Protein sequence: CASSFQGNSGNTIYF.

The genes are TRBV30 and TRBJ1-5; 7 bases agree with TRBD1. In germline, CDR1 is GTSNPN, CDR2 SVGIG (reference sequence). The CDR3 runs to 13 residues. V was pared by 7 bases and J by 5 bases, with 8 bases of the junction left unmatched. CDR3 nucleotides: TGTGCCTATTCAGACAGGGCGGATCAGCCCCAGCATTTT. This gives the protein CAYSDRADQPQHF.

The chain couples TRBV7-3 to TRBJ2-3, with D possibly being TRBD2 (6 bases). There are 16 residues in the CDR3. The V end lost 5 bases, the J end lost 3 bases, and 18 bases lay between the germline ends. CDR1 SGHTA and CDR2 FQGTGA come from the germline V gene. The CDR3 sequence: CASSPFGGSNTDTQYF. In nucleotides, the CDR3 is TGTGCCAGCAGCCCCTTCGGGGGAAGTAATACAGATACGCAGTATTTT.

The CDR3 nucleotides are TGTGCCAGCAGGACAGGGAACGGCAATCAGCCCCAGCATTTT. Translating gives CASRTGNGNQPQHF. This sequence joins TRBV6-5 and TRBJ1-5; 7 bases agree with TRBD1. Germline V CDR1 and CDR2: MNHEY, SVGAGI. The CDR3 runs 14 residues. Germline trimming cut 6 bases from V and 2 bases from J; bases unmatched to any gene: 4.

The genes are TRBV11-3 and TRBJ2-2; TRBD2 matches 8 bases. V shed 6 bases and J 2 bases; nucleotides not matched to a gene: 8. The CDR3 contains 16 residues. CDR1 SGHNT and CDR2 YENEEA come from the germline V gene. The CDR3 loop is CASSPRGGPNTGELFF. In nucleotides, the CDR3 is TGTGCCAGCAGTCCCCGGGGGGGCCCCAACACCGGGGAGCTGTTTTTT.

The chain uses TRBV19 and TRBJ2-2; 11 bases line up with TRBD2. CDR3 length: 17 residues. Germline V gene sequence: CDR1 LNHDA, CDR2 SQIVND (reference sequence). The trim removed 3 bases at V and 1 base at J, leaving 4 bases unmatched. The CDR3 spells CASSITTSGGNTGELFF. The CDR3 DNA is TGTGCCAGTAGTATCACCACTAGCGGGGGGAACACCGGGGAGCTGTTTTTT.

V gene TRBV30 combines with J gene TRBJ2-7, with a weak D call TRBD2 (5 bases). Germline CDR1 and CDR2: GTSNPN and SVGIG (reference sequence). Trimming left V 0 bases short and J 3 bases short, with 9 bases between. This CDR3 comprises 13 residues. The DNA for the CDR3 is TGTGCCTGGAGTGTAACTAGTAACTACGAGCAGTACTTC. It specifies CAWSVTSNYEQYF.

The CDR3: CASSVEGYTEAFF. The CDR3 region has the DNA TGTGCCAGCAGCGTAGAGGGGTATACTGAAGCTTTCTTT. The chain carries TRBV9 and TRBJ1-1; D perhaps matches TRBD1 (5 bases). The CDR3 covers 13 residues. Germline V gene lookup returns CDR1 SGDLS and CDR2 YYNGEE. Trimming stripped 0 bases from V and 5 bases from J, with 8 bases between.

This chain uses TRBV7-3 with TRBJ2-5; TRBD1 might be the D (5 bases). This CDR3 is 16 amino acids long. From germline, CDR1 is SGHTA and CDR2 FQGTGA. Trimming shortened V by 5 bases and J by 1 base, and 17 bases separated the two germline ends. The DNA of the CDR3 is TGTGCCAGCAGCGAGACTGCCTGGGGCTCCCAAGAGACCCAGTACTTC. Translated: CASSETAWGSQETQYF.

The chain couples TRBV27 to TRBJ1-2; unclear D gene. V was shortened by 5 bases and J by 5 bases, with 18 bases between the two germline ends. Germline V gene sequence: CDR1 MNHEY, CDR2 SMNVEV (reference sequence). This CDR3 region has 15 residues. The CDR3 DNA reads TGTGCCAGCAGTCCGCTCGTAGACAACCAATATGGCTACACCTTC. This gives the protein CASSPLVDNQYGYTF.

V is TRBV2 and J is TRBJ2-7; 7 bases agree with TRBD1. The junction had 13 bases not matched to a gene; V was cut back by 4 bases and J by 7 bases. Germline-derived CDR1 and CDR2 are SNHLY and FYNNEI. This CDR3 has 15 residues. This chain's CDR3 is CASSGIRDSTREQYF. CDR3 DNA sequence: TGTGCCAGCAGTGGGATCCGGGACAGCACGAGGGAGCAGTACTTC.

This chain uses TRBV7-2 with TRBJ2-3, with D uncertain. V lost 0 bases and J 0 bases, leaving 7 bases between the germline ends. In germline, CDR1 is SGHTA, CDR2 FQGNSA. The length of the CDR3 is 15 residues. CDR3 protein: CASSLAATSTDTQYF. In DNA, the CDR3 is TGTGCCAGCAGCTTAGCGGCGACTAGCACAGATACGCAGTATTTT.

Written as DNA, the CDR3 is TGTGCCAGCAGCCCCGGGACTAGCTCCTACAATGAGCAGTTCTTC. It translates to CASSPGTSSYNEQFF. The rearrangement joins TRBV5-6 to TRBJ2-1, with TRBD2 matching 8 bases. Per germline, CDR1 SGHDT and CDR2 YYEEEE. The CDR3 consists of 15 residues. V shed 4 bases and J 0 bases; nucleotides not matched to a gene: 3.

The V gene is TRBV27, the J gene TRBJ2-7; D is ambiguous. Germline values: CDR1 MNHEY, CDR2 SMNVEV (reference sequence). This CDR3 has 16 residues. The V gene lost 1 base and the J gene lost 1 base, with 14 bases spanning the gap. The CDR3 DNA sequence: TGTGCCAGCAGTTTATTTGCAGTTGGCAGATCCTACGAGCAGTACTTC. It yields the protein CASSLFAVGRSYEQYF.

The chain recombines TRBV30 with TRBJ2-7, with 8 bases fitting TRBD2. J gave up 3 bases and V 2 bases, and 6 bases lay outside the gene matches. From germline, CDR1 is GTSNPN and CDR2 SVGIG (reference sequence). CDR3 length: 14 amino acids. In DNA, the CDR3 is TGTGCCTGGAGTATTTCACTAGCGGACTACGAGCAGTACTTC. Protein sequence: CAWSISLADYEQYF.

The V and J genes are TRBV10-2 and TRBJ1-5, with D perhaps TRBD1 (6 bases). This CDR3 contains 14 residues. Germline-derived CDR1 and CDR2 are WSHSY and SAAADI. Trimming stripped 3 bases from V and 6 bases from J, with 12 bases between. The CDR3 is CASSDAGVSQPQHF. CDR3 coding DNA: TGCGCCAGCAGTGACGCAGGGGTGAGTCAGCCCCAGCATTTT.

V usage is TRBV25-1 and J usage is TRBJ1-4; 7 nucleotides align to TRBD1. The germline gives CDR1 MGHDK, CDR2 SYGVNS. CDR3 length equals 15 residues. V lost 3 bases and J lost 3; bases outside the gene matches: 4. DNA of the CDR3: TGTGCCAGCAGTGACTCTACAGGGGCTAATGAAAAACTGTTTTTT. Encoded protein: CASSDSTGANEKLFF.

This chain uses TRBV6-1 with TRBJ2-4, with 8 bases aligning to TRBD2. Trimming cost V 2 bases and J 5 bases; bases outside gene matches: 8. Per germline, CDR1 MNHNS and CDR2 SASEGT. The CDR3 spans 16 residues. The DNA of the CDR3 is TGTGCCAGCAGTGAACGGGGGGGGGCGGTTCAAAACATTCAGTACTTC. Translation: CASSERGGAVQNIQYF.